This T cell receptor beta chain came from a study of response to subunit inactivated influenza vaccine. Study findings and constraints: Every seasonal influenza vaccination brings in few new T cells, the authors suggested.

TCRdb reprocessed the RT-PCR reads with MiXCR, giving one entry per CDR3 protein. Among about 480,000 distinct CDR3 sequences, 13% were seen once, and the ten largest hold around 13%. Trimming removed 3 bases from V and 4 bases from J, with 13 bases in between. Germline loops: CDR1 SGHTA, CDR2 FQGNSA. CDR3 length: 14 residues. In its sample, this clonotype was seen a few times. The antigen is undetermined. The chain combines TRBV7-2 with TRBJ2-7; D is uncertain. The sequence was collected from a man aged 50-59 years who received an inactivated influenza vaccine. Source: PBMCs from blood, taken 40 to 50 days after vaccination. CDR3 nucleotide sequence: TGTGCCAGCAGCTTGAACGTAAGGGATTACGAGCAGTACTTC. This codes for CASSLNVRDYEQYF.